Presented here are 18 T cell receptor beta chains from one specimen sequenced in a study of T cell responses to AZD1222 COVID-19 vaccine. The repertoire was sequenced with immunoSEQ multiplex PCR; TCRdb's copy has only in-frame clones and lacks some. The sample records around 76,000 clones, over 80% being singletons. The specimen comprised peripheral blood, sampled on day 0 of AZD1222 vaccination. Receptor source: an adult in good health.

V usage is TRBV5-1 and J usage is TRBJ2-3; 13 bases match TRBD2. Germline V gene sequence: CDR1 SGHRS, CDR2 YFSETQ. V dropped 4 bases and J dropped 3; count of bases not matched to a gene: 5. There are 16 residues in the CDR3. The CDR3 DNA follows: TGCGCCAGCAGCGGGGGACTAGCGGGGATTACAGATACGCAGTATTTT. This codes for CASSGGLAGITDTQYF.

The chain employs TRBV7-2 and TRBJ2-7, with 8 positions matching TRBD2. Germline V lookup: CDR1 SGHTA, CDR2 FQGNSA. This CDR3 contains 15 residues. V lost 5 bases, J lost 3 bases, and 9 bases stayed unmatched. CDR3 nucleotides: TGTGCCAGCAGCCCGGTGGCGGGGGGCCTCTACGAGCAGTACTTC. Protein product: CASSPVAGGLYEQYF.

The CDR3 loop is CASSIVGQTGELFF. The CDR3 nucleotides read TGTGCCAGTAGTATAGTGGGACAGACCGGGGAGCTGTTTTTT. The V and J genes are TRBV19 and TRBJ2-2, with 7 bases lining up with TRBD1. Germline lookup yields CDR1 LNHDA and CDR2 SQIVND (reference sequence). The CDR3 has 14 residues. V shed 1 base and J 5 bases; nucleotides not matched to a gene: 1.

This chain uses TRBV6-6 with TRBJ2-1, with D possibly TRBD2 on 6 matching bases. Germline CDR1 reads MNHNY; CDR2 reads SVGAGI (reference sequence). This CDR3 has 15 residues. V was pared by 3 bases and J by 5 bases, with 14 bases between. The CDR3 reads CASSYSPGSHNEQFF. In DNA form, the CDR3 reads TGTGCCAGCAGTTATTCCCCCGGGAGCCACAATGAGCAGTTCTTC.

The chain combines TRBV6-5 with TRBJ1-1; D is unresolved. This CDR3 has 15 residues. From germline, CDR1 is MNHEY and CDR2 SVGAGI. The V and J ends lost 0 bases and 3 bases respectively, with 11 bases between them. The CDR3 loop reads CASSYSTASDTEAFF. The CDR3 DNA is TGTGCCAGCAGTTACTCAACCGCATCGGACACTGAAGCTTTCTTT.

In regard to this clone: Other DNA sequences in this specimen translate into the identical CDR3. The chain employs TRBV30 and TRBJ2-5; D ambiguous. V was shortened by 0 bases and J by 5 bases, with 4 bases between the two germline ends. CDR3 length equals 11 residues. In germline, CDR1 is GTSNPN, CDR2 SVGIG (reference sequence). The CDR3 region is CAWSVGETQYF. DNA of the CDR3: TGTGCCTGGAGTGTAGGGGAGACCCAGTACTTC.

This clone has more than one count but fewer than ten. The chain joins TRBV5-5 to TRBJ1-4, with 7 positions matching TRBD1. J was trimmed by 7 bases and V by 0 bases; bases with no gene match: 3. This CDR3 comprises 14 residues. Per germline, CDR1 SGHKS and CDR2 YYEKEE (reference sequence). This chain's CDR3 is CASSLDRGREKLFF. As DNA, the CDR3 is TGTGCCAGCAGCTTGGACAGGGGTCGTGAAAAACTGTTTTTT. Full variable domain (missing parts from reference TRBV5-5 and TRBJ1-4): DAGVTQSPTHLIKTRGQQVTLRCSPISGHKSVSWYQQVLGQGPQFIFQYYEKEERGRGNFPDRFSARQFPNYSSELNVNALLLGDSALYLCASSLDRGREKLFFGSGTQLSVL.

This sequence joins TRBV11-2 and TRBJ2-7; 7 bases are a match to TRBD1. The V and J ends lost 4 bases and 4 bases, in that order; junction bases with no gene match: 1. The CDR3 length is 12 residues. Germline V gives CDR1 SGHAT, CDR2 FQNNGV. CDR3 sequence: CASSSQGYEQYF. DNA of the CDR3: TGTGCCAGCAGCTCACAGGGGTACGAGCAGTACTTC.

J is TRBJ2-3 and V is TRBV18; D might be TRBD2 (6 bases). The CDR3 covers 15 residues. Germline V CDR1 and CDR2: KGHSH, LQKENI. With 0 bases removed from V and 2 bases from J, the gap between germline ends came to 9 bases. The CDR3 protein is CASSPPGLPTDTQYF. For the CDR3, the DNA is TGTGCCAGCTCACCACCGGGACTCCCCACAGATACGCAGTATTTT.

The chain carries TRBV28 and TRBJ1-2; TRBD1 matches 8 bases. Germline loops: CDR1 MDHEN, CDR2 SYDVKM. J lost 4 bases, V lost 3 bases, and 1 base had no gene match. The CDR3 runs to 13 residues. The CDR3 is CASSLTGAYGYTF. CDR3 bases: TGTGCCAGCAGTTTGACAGGGGCCTATGGCTACACCTTC.

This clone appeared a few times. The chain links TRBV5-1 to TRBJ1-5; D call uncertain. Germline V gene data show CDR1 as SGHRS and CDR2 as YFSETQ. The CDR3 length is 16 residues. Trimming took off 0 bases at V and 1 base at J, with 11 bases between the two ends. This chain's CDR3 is CASSLGSTGSNQPQHF. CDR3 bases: TGCGCCAGCAGCTTGGGCTCTACTGGGAGCAATCAGCCCCAGCATTTT.

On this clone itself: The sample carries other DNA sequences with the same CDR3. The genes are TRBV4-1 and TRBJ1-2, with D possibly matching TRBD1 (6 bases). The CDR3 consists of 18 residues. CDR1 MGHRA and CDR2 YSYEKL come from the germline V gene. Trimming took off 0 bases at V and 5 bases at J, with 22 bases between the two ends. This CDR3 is CASSQDLVQGLRVYGYTF. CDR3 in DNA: TGCGCCAGCAGCCAAGATTTGGTACAGGGCCTTAGAGTTTATGGCTACACCTTC.

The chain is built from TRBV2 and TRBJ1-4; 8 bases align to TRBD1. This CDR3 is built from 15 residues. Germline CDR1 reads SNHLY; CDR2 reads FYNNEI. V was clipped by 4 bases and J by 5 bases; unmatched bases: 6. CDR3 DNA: TGTGCCAGCAGTGGATCGACAGGGGCGAATGAAAAACTGTTTTTT. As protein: CASSGSTGANEKLFF.

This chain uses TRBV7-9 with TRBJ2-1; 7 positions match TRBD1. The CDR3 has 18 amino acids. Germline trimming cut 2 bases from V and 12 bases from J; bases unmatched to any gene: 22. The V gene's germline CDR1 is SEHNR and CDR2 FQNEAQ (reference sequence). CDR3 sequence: CASSLRGVQGTDERGQFF. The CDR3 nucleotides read TGTGCCAGCAGCTTACGAGGTGTCCAAGGGACAGACGAACGGGGGCAGTTCTTC.

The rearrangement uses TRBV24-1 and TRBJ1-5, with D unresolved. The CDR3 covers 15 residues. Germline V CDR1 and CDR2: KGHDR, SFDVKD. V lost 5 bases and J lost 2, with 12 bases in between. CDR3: CATSGAGTGNQPQHF. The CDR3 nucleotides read TGTGCCACCAGTGGTGCAGGCACGGGCAATCAGCCCCAGCATTTT.

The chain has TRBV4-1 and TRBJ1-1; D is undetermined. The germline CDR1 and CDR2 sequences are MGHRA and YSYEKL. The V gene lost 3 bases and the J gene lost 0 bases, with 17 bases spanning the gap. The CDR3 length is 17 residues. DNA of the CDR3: TGCGCCAGCAGCCAGGGCATGGCCGTCAGACTGAACACTGAAGCTTTCTTT. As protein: CASSQGMAVRLNTEAFF.

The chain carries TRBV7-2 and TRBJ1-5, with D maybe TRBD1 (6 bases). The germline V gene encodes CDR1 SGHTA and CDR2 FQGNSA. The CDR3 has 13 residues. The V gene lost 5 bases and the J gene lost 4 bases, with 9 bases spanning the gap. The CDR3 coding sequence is TGTGCCAGCAGCCGACAGGCAAATCAGCCCCAGCATTTT. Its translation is CASSRQANQPQHF.

The CDR3 nucleotides read TGCGCCAGCAGCCCCATGCCAGGGAGTTATTCACCCCTCCACTTT. Amino acids: CASSPMPGSYSPLHF. The V and J genes are TRBV5-1 and TRBJ1-6, with a weak D call TRBD1 (5 bases). V was cut by 4 bases and J by 8 bases, with 16 bases left in between. There are 15 residues in the CDR3. Germline V gene lookup returns CDR1 SGHRS and CDR2 YFSETQ. Looking up the rest from reference TRBV5-1 and TRBJ1-6 gives the full variable domain: KAGVTQTPRYLIKTRGQQVTLSCSPISGHRSVSWYQQTPGQGLQFLFEYFSETQRNKGNFPGRFSGRQFSNSRSEMNVSTLELGDSALYLCASSPMPGSYSPLHFGNGTRLTVT.